This TCR beta chain is from a study of shared clonotypes between healthy human individuals. Findings and caveats of the study: Sequencing depth was predicted to influence how clonotypes are shared among donors. Memory subsets had estimated richness that was generally smaller than that of naive subsets.

The CDR3 loop spans 12 amino acids. Germline CDR1 MDHEN, CDR2 SYDVKM. Deletions cut 5 bases from V and 2 bases from J, with 6 bases between. Concerning this clone: As yet, its antigen is unknown.

Assay used: immunoSEQ multiplex PCR; TCRdb lists only in-frame clones, some missing. The table lists about 380,000 clones, roughly 96% of them singletons. Sequences were obtained from memory CD8+ T cells sorted from blood. As for subset: CD45RO+ cells pooled with CCR7-negative TemRA cells. The receptor comes from a man aged 25-45 years in good health. The chain links TRBV28 to TRBJ1-2, with no clear D. CDR3 protein: CASSPRNYGYTF. The CDR3 DNA reads TGTGCCAGCAGTCCCCGGAACTATGGCTACACCTTC.